This T cell receptor beta chain was obtained from a study of beta chain features in type 1 diabetes. Findings and limits, study-wide: Naive, central memory and regulatory TCRB repertoires appeared more similar among patients than healthy donors. TCRB CDR3s were moderately but significantly shorter in Type 1 diabetes patients in all four CD4+ subsets.

V shed 4 bases, J shed 1 base, and the junction held 4 bases outside the gene matches. The germline gives CDR1 SGHRS, CDR2 YFSETQ. The CDR3 extends over 14 amino acids. Sorted populations all exceeded 95% purity. Every bit of the isolated RNA underwent reverse transcription, so sequencing read expressed TCRB transcripts. Measured with immunoSEQ multiplex PCR; TCRdb has only the in-frame clones, and not every one. The data hold more than 350,000 clones, with about 10% observed a single time. As regards this clone: Antigen unknown.

The receptor was isolated from a woman aged 18-29 years in good health. The chain is built from TRBV5-1 and TRBJ1-1; 7 nucleotides match TRBD1. Sample: naive CD4+ T cells from blood. The CDR3 region is CASSTGQANTEAFF. The CDR3, as DNA: TGCGCCAGCAGCACAGGACAGGCGAACACTGAAGCTTTCTTT.